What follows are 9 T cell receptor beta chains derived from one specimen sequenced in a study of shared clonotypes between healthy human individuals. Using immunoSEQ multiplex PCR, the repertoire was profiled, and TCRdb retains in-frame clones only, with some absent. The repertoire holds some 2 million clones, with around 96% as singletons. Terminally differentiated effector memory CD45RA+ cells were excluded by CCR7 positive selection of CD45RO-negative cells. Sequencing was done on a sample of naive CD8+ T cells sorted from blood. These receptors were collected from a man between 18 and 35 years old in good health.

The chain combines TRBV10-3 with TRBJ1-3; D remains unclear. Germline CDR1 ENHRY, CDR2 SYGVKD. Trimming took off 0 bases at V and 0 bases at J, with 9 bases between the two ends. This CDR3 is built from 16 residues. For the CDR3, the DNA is TGTGCCATCAGTGAGTCGTGGGGTACCTCTGGAAACACCATATATTTT. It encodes CAISESWGTSGNTIYF.

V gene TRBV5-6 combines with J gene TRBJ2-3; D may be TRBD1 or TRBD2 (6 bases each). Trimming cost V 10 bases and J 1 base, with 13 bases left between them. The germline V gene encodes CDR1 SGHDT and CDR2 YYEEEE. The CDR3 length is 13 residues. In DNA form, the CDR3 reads TGTGCCTCGGGGGCATTCGGCACAGATACGCAGTATTTT. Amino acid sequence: CASGAFGTDTQYF.

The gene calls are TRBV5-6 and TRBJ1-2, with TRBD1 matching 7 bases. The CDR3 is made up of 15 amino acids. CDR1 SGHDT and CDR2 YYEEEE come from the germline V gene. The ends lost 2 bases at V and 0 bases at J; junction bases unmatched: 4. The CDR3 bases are TGTGCCAGCAGCTTACAGGGGTTATCTAACTATGGCTACACCTTC. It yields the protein CASSLQGLSNYGYTF.

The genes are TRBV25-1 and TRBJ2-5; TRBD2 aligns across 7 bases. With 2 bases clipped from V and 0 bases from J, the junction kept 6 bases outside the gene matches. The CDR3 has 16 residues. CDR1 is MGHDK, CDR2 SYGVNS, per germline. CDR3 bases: TGTGCCAGCAGTGAAAGGGCGGGGGAGTACCAAGAGACCCAGTACTTC. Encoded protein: CASSERAGEYQETQYF.

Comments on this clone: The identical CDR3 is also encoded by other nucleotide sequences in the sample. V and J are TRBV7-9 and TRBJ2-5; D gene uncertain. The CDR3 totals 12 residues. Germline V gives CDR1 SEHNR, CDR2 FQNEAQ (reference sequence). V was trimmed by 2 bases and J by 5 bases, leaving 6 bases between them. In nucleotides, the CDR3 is TGTGCCAGCAGCTTATTGAAGGAGACCCAGTACTTC. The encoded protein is CASSLLKETQYF.

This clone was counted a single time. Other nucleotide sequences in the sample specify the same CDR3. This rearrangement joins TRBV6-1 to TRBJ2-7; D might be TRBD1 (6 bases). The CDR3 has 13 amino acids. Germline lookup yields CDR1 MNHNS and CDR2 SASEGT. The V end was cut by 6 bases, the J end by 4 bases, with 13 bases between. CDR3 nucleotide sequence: TGTGCCAGCAGGCCTACAGGGTCATACGAGCAGTACTTC. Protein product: CASRPTGSYEQYF.

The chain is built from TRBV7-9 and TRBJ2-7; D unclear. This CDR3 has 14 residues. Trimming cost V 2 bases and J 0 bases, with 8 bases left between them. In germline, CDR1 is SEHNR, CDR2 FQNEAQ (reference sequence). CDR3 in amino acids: CASSLNRPSYEQYF. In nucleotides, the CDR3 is TGTGCCAGCAGCTTAAATCGCCCCTCCTACGAGCAGTACTTC.

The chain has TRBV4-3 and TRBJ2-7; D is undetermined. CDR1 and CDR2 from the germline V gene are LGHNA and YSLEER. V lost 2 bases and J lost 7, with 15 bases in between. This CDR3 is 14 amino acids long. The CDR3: CASSQFPGKREQYF. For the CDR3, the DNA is TGCGCCAGCAGCCAATTTCCCGGCAAAAGGGAGCAGTACTTC.

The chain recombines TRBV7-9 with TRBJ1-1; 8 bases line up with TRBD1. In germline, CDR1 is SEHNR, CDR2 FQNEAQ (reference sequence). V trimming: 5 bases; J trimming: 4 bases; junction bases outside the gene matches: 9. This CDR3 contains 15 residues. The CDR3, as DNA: TGTGCCAGCAGCGCAGGGGGCTGGATGGGCACTGAAGCTTTCTTT. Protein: CASSAGGWMGTEAFF.